In its sample, the clone carrying this TCR beta chain was seen a few times. The entry originates in a study of T-cell memory formation after mild COVID-19. A single record per CDR3 protein comes from TCRdb applying MiXCR to the 5' RACE reads. The sample contains fewer than 250,000 distinct CDR3 sequences, over 9.5% of which appear only once. The CDR3 covers 16 residues. Trimming pared 3 bases from V and 0 bases from J, leaving 15 bases between. CDR1 SGHDT and CDR2 YYEEEE come from the germline V gene. V usage is TRBV5-6 and J usage is TRBJ1-1; a weak D match, TRBD1 (5 bases). The clonotype comes from a man aged 18 to 30 who had mild COVID-19 (a few samples of this study predate the infection). Cell type and time point are not known. Sequences were obtained from PBMCs or a T cell subset sorted from them (not recorded which). The CDR3 DNA is TGTGCCAGCAGCTCCTCACCCAGGGATATGAACACTGAAGCTTTCTTT. Translated, it gives CASSSSPRDMNTEAFF.